This is a list of T cell receptor beta chains from one sample in a study of Graves' ophthalmopathy and Graves' hyperthyroidism. TCRdb used MiXCR to reprocess the multiplex PCR reads, holding one entry per CDR3 protein. The top ten clones hold 12% of a sample with under 350,000 distinct CDR3 sequences, 17% of them seen once. Input material: peripheral blood. The origin of the receptors is an adult man with Graves' ophthalmopathy. Each CDR3 is given with its conserved first and last residue. Fields, in order: CDR3 protein, clone size, J gene, V gene, D gene. D genes are given only for firm matches. Not all rows give a size; the values are once, few, many and, for expanded clones, a class.

cdr3_aa: CASSSGGRGYEQYF
clone_size: many
j_call: TRBJ2-7
v_call: TRBV3-1
d_call: .

cdr3_aa: CASQTGQGWSNYGYTF
clone_size: many
j_call: TRBJ1-2
v_call: TRBV5-1
d_call: TRBD1

cdr3_aa: CASSSPGQAYRVDF
clone_size: many
j_call: TRBJ1-6
v_call: TRBV28
d_call: TRBD1

cdr3_aa: CASSFGQGGYGYTF
clone_size: many
j_call: TRBJ1-2
v_call: TRBV5-1
d_call: TRBD1

cdr3_aa: CASSLRRQGHVSYEQYF
clone_size: .
j_call: TRBJ2-7
v_call: TRBV5-1
d_call: TRBD1

cdr3_aa: CASVSSMYGYIF
clone_size: .
j_call: TRBJ1-2
v_call: TRBV7-2
d_call: .

cdr3_aa: CTTLTGVYEQYF
clone_size: many
j_call: TRBJ2-7
v_call: TRBV20-1
d_call: .

cdr3_aa: CASDRDRDYEQYF
clone_size: many
j_call: TRBJ2-7
v_call: TRBV2
d_call: TRBD1

cdr3_aa: CAWSRDSFTYEQYF
clone_size: many
j_call: TRBJ2-7
v_call: TRBV30
d_call: .

cdr3_aa: CASKPRSENQETQYF
clone_size: many
j_call: TRBJ2-5
v_call: TRBV12-3/TRBV12-4
d_call: .

cdr3_aa: CASSPTIRGEAYGYTF
clone_size: many
j_call: TRBJ1-2
v_call: TRBV11-1
d_call: .

cdr3_aa: CASRKPRKEANTEAFF
clone_size: many
j_call: TRBJ1-1
v_call: TRBV19
d_call: .

cdr3_aa: CASSLWSTGELFF
clone_size: many
j_call: TRBJ2-2
v_call: TRBV5-6
d_call: .

cdr3_aa: CASSAVAGGKHEQYF
clone_size: many
j_call: TRBJ2-7
v_call: TRBV6-1
d_call: TRBD2

cdr3_aa: CSQTGTGPYGYTF
clone_size: many
j_call: TRBJ1-2
v_call: TRBV20-1
d_call: TRBD1

cdr3_aa: CASSYSGRRGTSGSHEQYF
clone_size: .
j_call: TRBJ2-7
v_call: TRBV6-2/TRBV6-3
d_call: TRBD2